The clone carrying this T cell receptor (beta chain) was counted a single time. Antigen unknown. This entry is derived from a study of T-cell memory formation after mild COVID-19. Each CDR3 protein gets one entry after TCRdb re-called the 5' RACE reads with MiXCR. The sample shows roughly 600,000 distinct CDR3 sequences, roughly 17% of them seen only once. The CDR3 runs 16 residues. Trimming left V 0 bases short and J 7 bases short, with 16 bases between. Germline CDR1 ENHRY, CDR2 SYGVKD. Regarding the study as a whole: Pre-infection memory carried some responding clones, suggesting that cross-reactive memory joined. Day 15 to 85 contractors were CD4/CD8 balanced; later expanders leaned CD4+. The second-wave clones peaking on day 37 were not confirmed as SARS-CoV-2-specific. CM and EM subsets held most contracting CD4+ clones; EMRA held CD8+ ones.

This clonotype originated in an adult woman who had mild COVID-19 (a few samples of this study predate the infection). Cell type and time point are not known. Sequencing was carried out using PBMCs or a T cell subset sorted from them (not recorded which). This sequence joins TRBV10-3 and TRBJ1-5; no definite D call. The CDR3 region is CAISESTAPYSQPQHF. The CDR3 nucleotides read TGTGCCATCAGTGAGTCCACAGCCCCCTACTCCCAGCCCCAGCATTTT.